The source of this T cell receptor beta chain is a study of spatial heterogeneity in lung cancer. About the study: TCR and UMI combinations that were unique each appeared, on average, more than ten times in raw reads.

Noted time point: sample taken at primary tumor resection. Material for sequencing was whole RNA from tumor, nontumor lung or frozen PBMC, left unsorted. This clonotype was detected many times. The study tagged each TCR cDNA molecule with a unique molecular identifier. TCRdb reanalysed the 5' RACE reads using MiXCR and keeps one entry per CDR3 protein. The repertoire consists of more than 20,000 distinct CDR3 sequences, with roughly 4.5% occurring once and the leading ten covering approximately 30%. This sample comprised PBMCs, obtained at surgery. The receptor's source is a male donor with early-stage non-small cell lung cancer.

The CDR3 nucleotides are TGCAGTGCTAGCCCATTAACCGGGACATTAAAAGAGACCCAGTACTTC. Translating gives CSASPLTGTLKETQYF. V gene TRBV20-1 combines with J gene TRBJ2-5; tentatively, D is TRBD1 (6 bases). Germline V gene sequence: CDR1 DFQATT, CDR2 SNEGSKA (reference sequence). The CDR3 has 16 amino acids. Trimming pared 3 bases from V and 3 bases from J, leaving 20 bases between.